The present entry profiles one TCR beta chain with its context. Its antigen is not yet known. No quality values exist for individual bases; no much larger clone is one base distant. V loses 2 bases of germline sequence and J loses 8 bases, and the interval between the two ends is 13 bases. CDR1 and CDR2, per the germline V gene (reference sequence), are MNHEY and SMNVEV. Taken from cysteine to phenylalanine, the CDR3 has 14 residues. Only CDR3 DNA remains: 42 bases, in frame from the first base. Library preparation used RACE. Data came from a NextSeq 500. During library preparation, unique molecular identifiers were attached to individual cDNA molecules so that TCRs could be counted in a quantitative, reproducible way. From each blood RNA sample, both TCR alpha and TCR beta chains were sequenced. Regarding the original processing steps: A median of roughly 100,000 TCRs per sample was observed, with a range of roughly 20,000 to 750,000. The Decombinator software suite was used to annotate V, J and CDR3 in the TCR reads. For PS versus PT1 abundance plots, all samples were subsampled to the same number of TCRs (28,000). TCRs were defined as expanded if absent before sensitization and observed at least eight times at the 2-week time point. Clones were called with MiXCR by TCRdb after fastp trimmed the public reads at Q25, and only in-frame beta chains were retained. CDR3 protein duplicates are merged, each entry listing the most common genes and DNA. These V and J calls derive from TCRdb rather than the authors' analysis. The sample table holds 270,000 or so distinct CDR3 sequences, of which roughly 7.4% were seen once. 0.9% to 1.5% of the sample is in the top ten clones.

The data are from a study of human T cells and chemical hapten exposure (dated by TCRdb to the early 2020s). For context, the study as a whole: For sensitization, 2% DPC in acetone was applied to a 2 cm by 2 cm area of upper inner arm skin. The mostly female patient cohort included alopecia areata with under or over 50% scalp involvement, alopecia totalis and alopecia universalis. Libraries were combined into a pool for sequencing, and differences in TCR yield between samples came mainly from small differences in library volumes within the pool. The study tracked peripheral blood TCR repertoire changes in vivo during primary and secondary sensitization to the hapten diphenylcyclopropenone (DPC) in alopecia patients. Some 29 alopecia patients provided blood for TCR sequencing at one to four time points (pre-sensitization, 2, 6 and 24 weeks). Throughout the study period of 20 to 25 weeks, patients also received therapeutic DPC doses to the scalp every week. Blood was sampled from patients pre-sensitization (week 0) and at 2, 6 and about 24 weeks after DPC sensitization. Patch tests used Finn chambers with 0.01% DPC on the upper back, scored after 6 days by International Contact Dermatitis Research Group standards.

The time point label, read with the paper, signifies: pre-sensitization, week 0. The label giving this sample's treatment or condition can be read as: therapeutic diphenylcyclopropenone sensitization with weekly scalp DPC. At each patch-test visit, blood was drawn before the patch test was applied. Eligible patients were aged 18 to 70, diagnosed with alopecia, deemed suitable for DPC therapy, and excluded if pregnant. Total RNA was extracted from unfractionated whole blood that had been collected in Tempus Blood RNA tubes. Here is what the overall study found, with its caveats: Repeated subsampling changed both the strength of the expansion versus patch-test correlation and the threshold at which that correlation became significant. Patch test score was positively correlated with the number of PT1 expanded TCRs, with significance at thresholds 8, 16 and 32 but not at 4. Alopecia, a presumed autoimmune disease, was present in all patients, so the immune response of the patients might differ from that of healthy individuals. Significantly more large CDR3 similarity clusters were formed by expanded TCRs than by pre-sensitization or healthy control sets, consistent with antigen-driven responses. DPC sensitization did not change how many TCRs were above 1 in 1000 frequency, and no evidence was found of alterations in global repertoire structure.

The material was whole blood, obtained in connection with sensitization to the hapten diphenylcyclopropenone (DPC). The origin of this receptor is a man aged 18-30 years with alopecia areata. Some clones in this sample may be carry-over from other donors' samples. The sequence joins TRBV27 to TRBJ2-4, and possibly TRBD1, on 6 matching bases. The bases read TGTGCCAGCAGTTTAGACAGGCCCCGGGACATTCAGTACTTC. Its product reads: CASSLDRPRDIQYF.